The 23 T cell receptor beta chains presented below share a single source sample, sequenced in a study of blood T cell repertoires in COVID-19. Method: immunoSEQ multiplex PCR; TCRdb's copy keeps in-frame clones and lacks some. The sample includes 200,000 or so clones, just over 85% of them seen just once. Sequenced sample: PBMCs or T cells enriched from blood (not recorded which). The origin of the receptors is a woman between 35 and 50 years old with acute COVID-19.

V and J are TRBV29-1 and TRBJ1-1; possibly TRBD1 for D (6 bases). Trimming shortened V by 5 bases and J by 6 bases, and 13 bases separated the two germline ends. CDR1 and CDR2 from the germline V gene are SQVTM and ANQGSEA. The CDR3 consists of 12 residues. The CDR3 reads CSVKRQVPEAFF. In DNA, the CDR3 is TGCAGCGTTAAGAGACAGGTTCCTGAAGCTTTCTTT.

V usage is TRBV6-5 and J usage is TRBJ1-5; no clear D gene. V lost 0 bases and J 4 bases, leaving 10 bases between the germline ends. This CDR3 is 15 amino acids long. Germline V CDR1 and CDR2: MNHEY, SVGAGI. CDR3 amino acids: CASSYSFPLNQPQHF. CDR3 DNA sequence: TGTGCCAGCAGTTACTCGTTTCCCTTAAATCAGCCCCAGCATTTT.

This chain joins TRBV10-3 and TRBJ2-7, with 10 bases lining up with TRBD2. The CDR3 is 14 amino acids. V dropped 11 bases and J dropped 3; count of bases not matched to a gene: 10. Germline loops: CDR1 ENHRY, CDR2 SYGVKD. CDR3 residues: CAASPTSGDYEQYF. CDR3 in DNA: TGTGCCGCCTCGCCCACTAGCGGGGACTACGAGCAGTACTTC.

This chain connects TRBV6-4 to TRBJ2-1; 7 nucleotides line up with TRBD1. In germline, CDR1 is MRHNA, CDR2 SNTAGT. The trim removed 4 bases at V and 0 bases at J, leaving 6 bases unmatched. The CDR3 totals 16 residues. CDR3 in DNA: TGTGCCAGCAGTGTAGTTGGGACAGACTCCTACAATGAGCAGTTCTTC. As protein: CASSVVGTDSYNEQFF.

CDR3 loop: CASSLALRGVAFF. CDR3 nucleotide sequence: TGTGCCAGCAGCTTAGCGTTGCGGGGGGTGGCTTTCTTT. The V and J genes are TRBV7-2 and TRBJ1-1; TRBD1 is a possible D gene (5 bases). Germline V gene sequence: CDR1 SGHTA, CDR2 FQGNSA. V gave up 0 bases and J gave up 11 bases, with 13 bases separating them. The length of the CDR3 is 13 residues.

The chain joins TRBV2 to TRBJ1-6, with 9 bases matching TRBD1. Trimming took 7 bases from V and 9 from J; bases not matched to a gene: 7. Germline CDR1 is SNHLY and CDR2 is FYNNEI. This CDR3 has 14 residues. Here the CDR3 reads CASIPGQGSSPLHF. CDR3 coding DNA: TGTGCCAGCATCCCGGGACAGGGCAGTTCACCCCTCCACTTT.

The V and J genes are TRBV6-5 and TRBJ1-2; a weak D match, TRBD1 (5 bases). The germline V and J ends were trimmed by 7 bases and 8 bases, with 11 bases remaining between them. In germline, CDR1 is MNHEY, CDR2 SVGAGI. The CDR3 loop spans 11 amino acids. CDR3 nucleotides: TGTGCCAGCAAAGGGGCCGGAGGCTACACCTTC. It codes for CASKGAGGYTF.

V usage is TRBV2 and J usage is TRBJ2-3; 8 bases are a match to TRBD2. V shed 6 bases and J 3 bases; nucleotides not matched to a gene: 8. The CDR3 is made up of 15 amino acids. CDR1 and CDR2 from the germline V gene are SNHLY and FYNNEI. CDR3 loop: CASSPGGLMTDTQYF. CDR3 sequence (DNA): TGTGCCAGCAGCCCGGGGGGGCTGATGACAGATACGCAGTATTTT.

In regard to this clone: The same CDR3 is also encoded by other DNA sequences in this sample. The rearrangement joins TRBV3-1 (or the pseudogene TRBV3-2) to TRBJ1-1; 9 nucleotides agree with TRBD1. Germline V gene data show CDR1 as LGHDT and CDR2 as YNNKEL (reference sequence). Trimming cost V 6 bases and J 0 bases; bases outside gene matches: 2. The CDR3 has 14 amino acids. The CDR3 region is CASRGDRVNTEAFF. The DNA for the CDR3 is TGTGCCAGCAGAGGGGACAGGGTGAACACTGAAGCTTTCTTT.

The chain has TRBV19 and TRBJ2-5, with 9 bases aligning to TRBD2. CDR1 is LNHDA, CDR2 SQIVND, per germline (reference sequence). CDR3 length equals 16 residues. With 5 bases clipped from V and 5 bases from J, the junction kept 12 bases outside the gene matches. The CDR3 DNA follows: TGTGCCAGTAGTCGCCCTAGCGGGGTGGGTTTGGAGACCCAGTACTTC. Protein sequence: CASSRPSGVGLETQYF.

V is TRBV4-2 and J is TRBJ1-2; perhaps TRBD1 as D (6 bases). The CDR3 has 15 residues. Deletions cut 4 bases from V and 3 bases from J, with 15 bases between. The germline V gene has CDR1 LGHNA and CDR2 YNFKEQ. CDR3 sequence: CASSPSQGFDYGYTF. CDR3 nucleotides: TGTGCCAGCAGCCCGAGCCAGGGGTTTGACTATGGCTACACCTTC.

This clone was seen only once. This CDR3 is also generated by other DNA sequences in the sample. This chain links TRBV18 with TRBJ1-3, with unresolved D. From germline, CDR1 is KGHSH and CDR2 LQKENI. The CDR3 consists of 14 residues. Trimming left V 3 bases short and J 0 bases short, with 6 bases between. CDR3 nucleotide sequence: TGTGCCAGCTCACCGGGGAGCTCTGGAAACACCATATATTTT. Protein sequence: CASSPGSSGNTIYF.

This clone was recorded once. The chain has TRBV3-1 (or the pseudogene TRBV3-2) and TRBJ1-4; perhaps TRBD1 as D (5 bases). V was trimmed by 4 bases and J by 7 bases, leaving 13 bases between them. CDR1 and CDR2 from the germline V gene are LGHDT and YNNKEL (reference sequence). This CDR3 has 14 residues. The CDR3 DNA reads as TGTGCCAGCAGCCTAGGTTCGCAGGGTGAAAAACTGTTTTTT. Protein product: CASSLGSQGEKLFF.

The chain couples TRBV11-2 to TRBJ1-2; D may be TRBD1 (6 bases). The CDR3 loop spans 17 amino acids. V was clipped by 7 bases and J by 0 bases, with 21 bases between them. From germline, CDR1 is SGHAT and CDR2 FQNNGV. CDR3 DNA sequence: TGTGCCAGCACCAGGAACAGGGCGGCCCCTTCTAACTATGGCTACACCTTC. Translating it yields CASTRNRAAPSNYGYTF.

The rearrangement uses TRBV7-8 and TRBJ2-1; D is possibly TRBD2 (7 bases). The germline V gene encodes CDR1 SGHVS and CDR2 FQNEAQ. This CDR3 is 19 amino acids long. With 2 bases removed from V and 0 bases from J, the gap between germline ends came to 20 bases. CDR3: CASSLSRLGGENSYNEQFF. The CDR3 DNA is TGTGCCAGCAGCTTATCCCGGTTAGGGGGGGAGAACTCCTACAATGAGCAGTTCTTC. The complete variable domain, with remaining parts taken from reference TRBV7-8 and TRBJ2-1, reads GAGVSQSPRYKVAKRGQDVALRCDPISGHVSLFWYQQALGQGPEFLTYFQNEAQLDKSGLPSDRFFAERPEGSVSTLKIQRTQQEDSAVYLCASSLSRLGGENSYNEQFFGPGTRLTVL.

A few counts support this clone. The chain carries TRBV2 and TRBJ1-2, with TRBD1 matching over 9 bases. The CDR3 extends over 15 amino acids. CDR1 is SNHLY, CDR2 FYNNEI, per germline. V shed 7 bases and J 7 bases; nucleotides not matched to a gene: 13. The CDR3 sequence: CASKNNRGRSFGYTF. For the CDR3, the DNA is TGTGCCAGCAAAAACAACAGGGGGCGATCTTTTGGCTACACCTTC. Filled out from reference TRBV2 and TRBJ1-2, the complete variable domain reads EPEVTQTPSHQVTQMGQEVILRCVPISNHLYFYWYRQILGQKVEFLVSFYNNEISEKSEIFDDQFSVERPDGSNFTLKIRSTKLEDSAMYFCASKNNRGRSFGYTFGSGTRLTVV.

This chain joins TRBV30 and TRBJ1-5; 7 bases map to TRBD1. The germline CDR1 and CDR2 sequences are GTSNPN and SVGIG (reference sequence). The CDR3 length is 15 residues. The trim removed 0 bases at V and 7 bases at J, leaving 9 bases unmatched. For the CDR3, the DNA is TGTGCCTGGAGTGTCCCAGGCCCAGGGGGGCAGCCCCAGCATTTT. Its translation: CAWSVPGPGGQPQHF.

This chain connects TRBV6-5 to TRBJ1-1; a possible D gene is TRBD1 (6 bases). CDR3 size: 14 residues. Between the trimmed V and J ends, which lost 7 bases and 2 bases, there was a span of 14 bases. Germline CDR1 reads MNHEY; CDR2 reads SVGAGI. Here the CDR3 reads CASTAWTANTEAFF. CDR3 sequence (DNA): TGTGCCAGCACTGCTTGGACAGCTAACACTGAAGCTTTCTTT.

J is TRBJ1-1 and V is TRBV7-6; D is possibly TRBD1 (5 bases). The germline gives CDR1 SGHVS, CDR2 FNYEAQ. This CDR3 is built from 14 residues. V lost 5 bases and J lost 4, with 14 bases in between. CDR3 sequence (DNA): TGTGCCAGCAGCCAGGGCAGGGTGTCCACTGAAGCTTTCTTT. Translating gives CASSQGRVSTEAFF.

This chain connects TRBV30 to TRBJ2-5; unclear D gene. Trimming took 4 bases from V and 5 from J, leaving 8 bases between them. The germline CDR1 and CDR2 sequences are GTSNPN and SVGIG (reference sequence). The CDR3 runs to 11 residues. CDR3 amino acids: CAWNAAETQYF. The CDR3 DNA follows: TGTGCCTGGAATGCGGCGGAGACCCAGTACTTC.

This chain's CDR3 is CASSYGLGGEKTQYF. The CDR3 nucleotides are TGTGCCAGCAGTTACGGTTTAGGCGGGGAGAAGACCCAGTACTTC. The rearrangement links TRBV6-5 to TRBJ2-5; D is possibly TRBD2 (6 bases). CDR1 MNHEY and CDR2 SVGAGI come from the germline V gene. The CDR3 totals 15 residues. Trimming pared 2 bases from V and 6 bases from J, leaving 16 bases between.

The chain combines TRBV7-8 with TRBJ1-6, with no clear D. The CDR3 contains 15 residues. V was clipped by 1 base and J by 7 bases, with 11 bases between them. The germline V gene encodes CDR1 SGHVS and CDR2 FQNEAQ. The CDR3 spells CASSLGPGWNSPLHF. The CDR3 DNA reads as TGTGCCAGCAGCTTAGGTCCGGGGTGGAATTCACCCCTCCACTTT.

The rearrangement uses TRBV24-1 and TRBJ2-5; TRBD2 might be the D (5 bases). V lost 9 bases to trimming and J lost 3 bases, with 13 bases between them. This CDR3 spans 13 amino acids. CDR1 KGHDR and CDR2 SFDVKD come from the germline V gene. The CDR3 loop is CATSPGYEETQYF. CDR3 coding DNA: TGTGCCACCTCTCCGGGGTACGAAGAGACCCAGTACTTC.